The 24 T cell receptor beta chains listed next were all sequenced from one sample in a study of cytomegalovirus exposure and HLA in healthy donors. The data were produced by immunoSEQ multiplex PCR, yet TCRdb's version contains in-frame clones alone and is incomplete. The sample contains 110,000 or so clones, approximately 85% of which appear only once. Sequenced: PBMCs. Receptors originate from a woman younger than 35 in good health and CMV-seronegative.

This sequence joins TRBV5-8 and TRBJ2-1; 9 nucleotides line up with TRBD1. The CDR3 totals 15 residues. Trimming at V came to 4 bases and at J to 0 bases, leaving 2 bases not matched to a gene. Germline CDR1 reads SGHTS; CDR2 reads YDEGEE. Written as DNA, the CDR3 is TGTGCCAGCAGCGAGGGACAGGGCTCCTACAATGAGCAGTTCTTC. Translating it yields CASSEGQGSYNEQFF.

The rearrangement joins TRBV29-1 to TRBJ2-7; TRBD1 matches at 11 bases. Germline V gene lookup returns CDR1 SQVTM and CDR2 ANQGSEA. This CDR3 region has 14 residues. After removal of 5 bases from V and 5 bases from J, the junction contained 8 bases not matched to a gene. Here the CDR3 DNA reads TGCAGCGTTCACTGGACAGGGGGCGTCGACGAGCAGTACTTC. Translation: CSVHWTGGVDEQYF.

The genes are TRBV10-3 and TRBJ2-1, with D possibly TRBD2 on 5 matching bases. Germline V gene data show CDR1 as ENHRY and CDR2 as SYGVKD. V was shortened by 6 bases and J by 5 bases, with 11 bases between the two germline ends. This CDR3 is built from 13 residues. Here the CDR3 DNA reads TGTGCCATCAGCTCTGGACTGGACAATGAGCAGTTCTTC. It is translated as CAISSGLDNEQFF.

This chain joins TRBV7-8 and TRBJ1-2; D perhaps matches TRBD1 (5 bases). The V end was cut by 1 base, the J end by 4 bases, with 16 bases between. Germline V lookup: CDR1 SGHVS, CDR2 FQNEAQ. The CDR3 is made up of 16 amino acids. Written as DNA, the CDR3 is TGTGCCAGCAGCTTAGTGGGCGCGGGGGAAGCCTATGGCTACACCTTC. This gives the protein CASSLVGAGEAYGYTF.

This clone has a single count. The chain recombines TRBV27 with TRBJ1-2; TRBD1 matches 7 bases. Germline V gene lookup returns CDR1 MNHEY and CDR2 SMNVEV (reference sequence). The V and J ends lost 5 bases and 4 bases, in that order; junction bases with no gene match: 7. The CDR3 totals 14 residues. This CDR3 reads CASSPRDSPYGYTF. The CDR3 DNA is TGTGCCAGCAGTCCGCGGGACAGCCCCTATGGCTACACCTTC.

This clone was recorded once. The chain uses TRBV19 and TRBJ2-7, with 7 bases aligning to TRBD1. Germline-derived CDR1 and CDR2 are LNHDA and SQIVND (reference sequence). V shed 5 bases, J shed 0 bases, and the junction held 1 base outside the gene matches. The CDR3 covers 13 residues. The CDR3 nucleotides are TGTGCCAGTAGTTACAGGGGCTCCTACGAGCAGTACTTC. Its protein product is CASSYRGSYEQYF.

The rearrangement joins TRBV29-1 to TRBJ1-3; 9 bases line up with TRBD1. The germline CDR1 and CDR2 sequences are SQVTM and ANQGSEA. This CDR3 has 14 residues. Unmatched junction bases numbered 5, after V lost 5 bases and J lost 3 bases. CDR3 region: CSVQQGAYGNTIYF. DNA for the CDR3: TGCAGCGTTCAACAGGGGGCATATGGAAACACCATATATTTT.

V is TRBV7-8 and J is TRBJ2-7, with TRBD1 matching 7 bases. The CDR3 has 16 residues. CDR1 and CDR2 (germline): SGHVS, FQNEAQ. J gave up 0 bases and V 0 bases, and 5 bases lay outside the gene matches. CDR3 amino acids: CASSLAGQLHSYEQYF. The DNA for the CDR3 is TGTGCCAGCAGCTTAGCGGGACAGTTACACTCCTACGAGCAGTACTTC.

CDR3 region: CASSKGQGYPNEQFF. The CDR3 bases are TGTGCCAGCAGCAAGGGACAGGGGTATCCCAATGAGCAGTTCTTC. This chain connects TRBV21-1 to TRBJ2-1; the table names TRBD1, a call not compared with the DNA. TRBV21-1 is flagged as a pseudogene. This CDR3 region has 15 residues.

CDR3 sequence (DNA): TGTGCCAGCAGCGTCGGGGGGGTGAACACTGAAGCTTTCTTT. It translates to CASSVGGVNTEAFF. This chain connects TRBV11-1 to TRBJ1-1, with D possibly being TRBD1 (5 bases). The CDR3 is 14 residues long. V was shortened by 5 bases and J by 0 bases, with 10 bases between the two germline ends. The germline gives CDR1 SGHAT, CDR2 FQDESV (reference sequence).

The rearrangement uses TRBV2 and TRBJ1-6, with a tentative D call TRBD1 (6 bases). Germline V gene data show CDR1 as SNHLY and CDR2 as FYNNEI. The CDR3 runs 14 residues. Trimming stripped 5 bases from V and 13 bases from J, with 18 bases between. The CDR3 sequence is CASSSTGSRSPLHF. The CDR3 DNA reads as TGTGCCAGCAGTTCCACAGGGTCTCGGTCGCCCCTCCACTTT.

CDR3 sequence: CASSLFSSYNEQFF. The CDR3 nucleotides read TGTGCCAGCAGCTTATTTAGCTCCTACAATGAGCAGTTCTTC. The chain combines TRBV11-2 with TRBJ2-1; unclear D gene. The CDR3 loop spans 14 amino acids. V was pared by 2 bases and J by 0 bases, with 5 bases between. Germline CDR1 reads SGHAT; CDR2 reads FQNNGV.

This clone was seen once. The CDR3 is CASSISRGKSSYEQYF. In DNA form, the CDR3 reads TGTGCCAGCAGCATCTCAAGGGGGAAGAGCTCCTACGAGCAGTACTTC. The chain recombines TRBV7-9 with TRBJ2-7; a possible D gene is TRBD1 (6 bases). V was pared by 5 bases and J by 0 bases, with 17 bases between. CDR3 length equals 16 residues. Germline V CDR1 and CDR2: SEHNR, FQNEAQ (reference sequence).

The CDR3 sequence: CASSPEGHSGNTIYF. For the CDR3, the DNA is TGTGCCAGCAGTCCGGAGGGTCACTCTGGAAACACCATATATTTT. V is TRBV27 and J is TRBJ1-3; no clear D gene. V was pared by 5 bases and J by 0 bases, with 11 bases between. CDR3 length: 15 residues. Germline CDR1 reads MNHEY; CDR2 reads SMNVEV (reference sequence).

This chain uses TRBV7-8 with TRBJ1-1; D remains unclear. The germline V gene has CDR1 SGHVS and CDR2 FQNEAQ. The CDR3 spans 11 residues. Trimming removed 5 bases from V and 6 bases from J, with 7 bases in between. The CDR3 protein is CASSPGAEAFF. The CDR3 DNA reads TGTGCCAGCAGCCCGGGTGCTGAAGCTTTCTTT. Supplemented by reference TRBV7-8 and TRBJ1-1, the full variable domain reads GAGVSQSPRYKVAKRGQDVALRCDPISGHVSLFWYQQALGQGPEFLTYFQNEAQLDKSGLPSDRFFAERPEGSVSTLKIQRTQQEDSAVYLCASSPGAEAFFGQGTRLTVV.

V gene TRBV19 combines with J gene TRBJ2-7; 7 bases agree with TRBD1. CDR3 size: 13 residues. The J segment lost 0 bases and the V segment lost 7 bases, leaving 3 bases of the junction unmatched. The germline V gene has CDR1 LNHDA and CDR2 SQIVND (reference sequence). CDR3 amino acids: CASKDRASYEQYF. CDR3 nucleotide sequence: TGTGCCAGTAAAGACAGGGCCTCCTACGAGCAGTACTTC. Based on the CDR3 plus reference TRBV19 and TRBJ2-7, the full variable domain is DGGITQSPKYLFRKEGQNVTLSCEQNLNHDAMYWYRQDPGQGLRLIYYSQIVNDFQKGDIAEGYSVSREKKESFPLTVTSAQKNPTAFYLCASKDRASYEQYFGPGTRLTVT.

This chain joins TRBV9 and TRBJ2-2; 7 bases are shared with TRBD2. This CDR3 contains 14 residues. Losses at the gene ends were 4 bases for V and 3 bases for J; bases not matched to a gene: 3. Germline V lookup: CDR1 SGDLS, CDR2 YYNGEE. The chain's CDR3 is CASSSAGDTGELFF. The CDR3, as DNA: TGTGCCAGCAGCTCCGCGGGGGACACCGGGGAGCTGTTTTTT.

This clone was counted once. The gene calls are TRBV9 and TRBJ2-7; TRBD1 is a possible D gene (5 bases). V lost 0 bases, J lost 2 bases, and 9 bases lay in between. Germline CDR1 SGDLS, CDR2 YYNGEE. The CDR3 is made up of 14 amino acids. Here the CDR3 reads CASSVDLGPYEQYF. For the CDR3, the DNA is TGTGCCAGCAGCGTAGATCTGGGGCCCTACGAGCAGTACTTC.

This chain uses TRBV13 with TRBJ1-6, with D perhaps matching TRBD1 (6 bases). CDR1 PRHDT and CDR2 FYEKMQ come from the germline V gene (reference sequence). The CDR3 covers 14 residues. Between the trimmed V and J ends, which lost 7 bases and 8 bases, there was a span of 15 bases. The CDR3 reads CASTNIQGYSPLHF. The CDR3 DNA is TGTGCCAGCACTAACATACAGGGATATTCACCCCTCCACTTT. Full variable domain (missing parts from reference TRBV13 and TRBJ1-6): AAGVIQSPRHLIKEKRETATLKCYPIPRHDTVYWYQQGPGQDPQFLISFYEKMQSDKGSIPDRFSAQQFSDYHSELNMSSLELGDSALYFCASTNIQGYSPLHFGNGTRLTVT.

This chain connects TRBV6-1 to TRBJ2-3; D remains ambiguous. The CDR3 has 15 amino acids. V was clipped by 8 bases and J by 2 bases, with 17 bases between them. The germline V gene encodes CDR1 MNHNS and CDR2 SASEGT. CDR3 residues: CASQTGRVDTDTQYF. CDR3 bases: TGTGCCAGCCAAACCGGTCGGGTCGACACAGATACGCAGTATTTT.

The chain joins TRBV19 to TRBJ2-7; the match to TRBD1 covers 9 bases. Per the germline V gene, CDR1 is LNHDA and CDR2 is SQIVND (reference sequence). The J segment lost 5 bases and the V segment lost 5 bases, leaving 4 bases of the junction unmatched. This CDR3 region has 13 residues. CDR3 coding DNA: TGTGCCAGTAGTCCCCGGACAGGGGACGAGCAGTACTTC. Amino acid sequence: CASSPRTGDEQYF.

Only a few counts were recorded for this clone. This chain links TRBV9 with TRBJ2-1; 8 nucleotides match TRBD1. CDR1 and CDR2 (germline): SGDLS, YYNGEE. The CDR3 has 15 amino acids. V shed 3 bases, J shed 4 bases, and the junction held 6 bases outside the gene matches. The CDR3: CASSGRTGPYNEQFF. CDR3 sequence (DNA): TGTGCCAGCAGCGGGCGGACAGGGCCTTACAATGAGCAGTTCTTC.

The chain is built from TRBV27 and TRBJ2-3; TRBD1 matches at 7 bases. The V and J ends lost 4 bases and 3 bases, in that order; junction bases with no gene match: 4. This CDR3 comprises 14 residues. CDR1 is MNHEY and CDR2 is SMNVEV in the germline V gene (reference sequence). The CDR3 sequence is CASSSRQGTDTQYF. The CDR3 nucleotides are TGTGCCAGCAGTTCACGACAGGGAACAGATACGCAGTATTTT.

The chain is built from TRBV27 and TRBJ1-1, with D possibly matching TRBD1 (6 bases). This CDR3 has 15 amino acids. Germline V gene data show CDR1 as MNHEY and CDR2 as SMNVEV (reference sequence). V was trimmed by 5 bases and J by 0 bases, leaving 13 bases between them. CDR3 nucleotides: TGTGCCAGCAGTCCATTGACAGGTATGAACACTGAAGCTTTCTTT. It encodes CASSPLTGMNTEAFF.